The 19 T cell receptor beta chains given below trace back to one sample, sequenced in a study of OX40 agonist ivuxolimab in advanced cancers. The table came from immunoSEQ multiplex PCR; TCRdb's copy has only in-frame clones and leaves some out. The data hold roughly 100,000 clones, with around 86% observed a single time. The sample in question was CD4+ or CD8+ T cells sorted from blood, obtained in a trial of the OX40 agonist ivuxolimab. The receptors were sampled from an adult with an advanced solid tumor such as melanoma, head and neck, liver or kidney cancer.

The chain carries TRBV27 and TRBJ2-5, with TRBD1 matching over 7 bases. Per the germline V gene, CDR1 is MNHEY and CDR2 is SMNVEV (reference sequence). This CDR3 comprises 17 residues. J was trimmed by 0 bases and V by 6 bases; bases with no gene match: 13. The CDR3 DNA sequence: TGTGCCAGCAGATCATTCACCGGGACAGAGTACCAAGAGACCCAGTACTTC. Translation: CASRSFTGTEYQETQYF.

The chain recombines TRBV2 with TRBJ2-6; D gene ambiguous. V was clipped by 2 bases and J by 1 base, with 6 bases between them. The CDR3 contains 15 residues. Looked up from germline, CDR1 is SNHLY and CDR2 is FYNNEI. CDR3 residues: CASSELTSGANVLTF. For the CDR3, the DNA is TGTGCCAGCAGTGAATTGACTTCTGGGGCCAACGTCCTGACTTTC. The complete variable domain, with remaining parts taken from reference TRBV2 and TRBJ2-6, reads EPEVTQTPSHQVTQMGQEVILRCVPISNHLYFYWYRQILGQKVEFLVSFYNNEISEKSEIFDDQFSVERPDGSNFTLKIRSTKLEDSAMYFCASSELTSGANVLTFGAGSRLTVL.

The genes are TRBV5-4 and TRBJ1-6, with 7 bases lining up with TRBD1. Germline lookup yields CDR1 SGHNT and CDR2 YYREEE (reference sequence). Losses at the gene ends were 4 bases for V and 8 bases for J; bases not matched to a gene: 12. The CDR3 sequence is 16 residues long. The CDR3 nucleotides are TGTGCCAGCAGCCCGCACTTAACAGGGGATGATTCACCCCTCCACTTT. This encodes CASSPHLTGDDSPLHF.

The gene calls are TRBV2 and TRBJ1-6; D might be TRBD1 (5 bases). V lost 6 bases to trimming and J lost 16 bases, with 16 bases between them. Germline V gives CDR1 SNHLY, CDR2 FYNNEI. This CDR3 has 12 amino acids. The DNA of the CDR3 is TGTGCCAGCAGCACCGACAGCCGCCAACTCCACTTT. It translates to CASSTDSRQLHF.

This rearrangement joins TRBV6-5 to TRBJ1-6; the match to TRBD1 covers 7 bases. The germline gives CDR1 MNHEY, CDR2 SVGAGI. This CDR3 is built from 15 residues. V lost 5 bases, J lost 7 bases, and 8 bases stayed unmatched. The CDR3 DNA is TGTGCCAGCAGTGCCCCGACAGGGTTGAATTCACCCCTCCACTTT. Translating it yields CASSAPTGLNSPLHF.

This chain uses TRBV18 with TRBJ1-1; no definite D call. This CDR3 spans 15 amino acids. Deletions cut 2 bases from V and 0 bases from J, with 10 bases between. Germline values: CDR1 KGHSH, CDR2 LQKENI. The CDR3 protein is CASSPTLGVNTEAFF. In nucleotides, the CDR3 is TGTGCCAGCTCACCAACGCTCGGAGTGAACACTGAAGCTTTCTTT.

The chain is built from TRBV30 and TRBJ1-4; maybe TRBD1 (5 bases). CDR1 and CDR2 (germline): GTSNPN, SVGIG (reference sequence). Trimming removed 1 base from V and 2 bases from J, with 11 bases in between. This CDR3 has 15 residues. As DNA, the CDR3 is TGTGCCTGGAGTGCCGGGACTTCCACTAATGAAAAACTGTTTTTT. It is translated as CAWSAGTSTNEKLFF.

The chain carries TRBV6-5 and TRBJ1-2; the D gene is possibly TRBD1 (6 bases). The CDR3 runs 15 residues. V lost 4 bases, J lost 8 bases, and 20 bases lay in between. Germline CDR1 and CDR2: MNHEY and SVGAGI. As DNA, the CDR3 is TGTGCCAGCAGTTTCGACACCGGGGGGCGGAGGGGCTACACCTTC. As protein: CASSFDTGGRRGYTF.

V gene TRBV6-5 combines with J gene TRBJ2-1, with D maybe TRBD2 (6 bases). V was pared by 4 bases and J by 0 bases, with 13 bases between. The germline CDR1 and CDR2 sequences are MNHEY and SVGAGI. The CDR3 spans 16 residues. The CDR3 reads CASSSSLALSYNEQFF. The DNA of the CDR3 is TGTGCCAGCAGTTCGTCACTAGCCCTCTCCTACAATGAGCAGTTCTTC.

The CDR3 loop is CASSARGTFNEKLFF. The CDR3 region has the DNA TGCGCCAGCAGTGCCCGAGGGACCTTTAATGAAAAACTGTTTTTT. The chain combines TRBV5-1 with TRBJ1-4, with D perhaps TRBD1 (5 bases). The CDR3 sequence is 15 residues long. CDR1 and CDR2 from the germline V gene are SGHRS and YFSETQ. V was cut by 5 bases and J by 4 bases, with 15 bases left in between. Complete variable domain (other parts from reference TRBV5-1 and TRBJ1-4): KAGVTQTPRYLIKTRGQQVTLSCSPISGHRSVSWYQQTPGQGLQFLFEYFSETQRNKGNFPGRFSGRQFSNSRSEMNVSTLELGDSALYLCASSARGTFNEKLFFGSGTQLSVL.

In its sample, this clone was seen a few times. The chain has TRBV7-2 and TRBJ1-1; D possibly corresponds to TRBD1 (6 bases). V lost 3 bases to trimming and J lost 4 bases, with 12 bases between them. Germline CDR1 and CDR2: SGHTA and FQGNSA. The CDR3 totals 14 residues. The CDR3, as DNA: TGTGCCAGCAGCTTTCAACAGGGCGCCACTGAAGCTTTCTTT. This gives the protein CASSFQQGATEAFF. The complete variable domain, with remaining parts taken from reference TRBV7-2 and TRBJ1-1, reads GAGVSQSPSNKVTEKGKDVELRCDPISGHTALYWYRQSLGQGLEFLIYFQGNSAPDKSGLPSDRFSAERTGGSVSTLTIQRTQQEDSAVYLCASSFQQGATEAFFGQGTRLTVV.

The rearrangement links TRBV20-1 to TRBJ1-2, with 7 positions matching TRBD1. CDR1 and CDR2 (germline): DFQATT, SNEGSKA (reference sequence). The CDR3 consists of 11 residues. V shed 4 bases and J 7 bases; nucleotides not matched to a gene: 3. CDR3 protein: CSAIQGGGYTF. The CDR3 region has the DNA TGCAGTGCTATCCAGGGGGGTGGCTACACCTTC.

V gene TRBV18 combines with J gene TRBJ1-4; no reliable D call. Germline CDR1 and CDR2: KGHSH and LQKENI. Trimming shortened V by 3 bases and J by 8 bases, and 13 bases separated the two germline ends. There are 14 residues in the CDR3. CDR3 sequence: CASSPPVGREKLFF. CDR3 bases: TGTGCCAGCTCACCTCCCGTGGGTCGGGAAAAACTGTTTTTT. Full variable domain (rest looked up from reference TRBV18 and TRBJ1-4): NAGVMQNPRHLVRRRGQEARLRCSPMKGHSHVYWYRQLPEEGLKFMVYLQKENIIDESGMPKERFSAEFPKEGPSILRIQQVVRGDSAAYFCASSPPVGREKLFFGSGTQLSVL.

The genes are TRBV25-1 and TRBJ2-3, with 8 bases fitting TRBD2. CDR3 size: 15 residues. Germline V gene lookup returns CDR1 MGHDK and CDR2 SYGVNS. Trimming cost V 6 bases and J 6 bases; bases outside gene matches: 11. CDR3 residues: CASSGGGSMQDTQYF. For the CDR3, the DNA is TGTGCCAGCAGCGGGGGGGGATCTATGCAGGATACGCAGTATTTT.

The rearrangement uses TRBV11-2 and TRBJ2-5; D remains ambiguous. The CDR3 spans 15 residues. Trimming left V 4 bases short and J 5 bases short, with 17 bases between. Germline CDR1 is SGHAT and CDR2 is FQNNGV. As DNA, the CDR3 is TGTGCCAGCAGCTCTTTAGGCGGTCTGGGCGAGACCCAGTACTTC. Its translation: CASSSLGGLGETQYF.

V usage is TRBV5-6 and J usage is TRBJ1-1, with 7 bases identical to TRBD1. CDR3 length: 12 residues. Germline V CDR1 and CDR2: SGHDT, YYEEEE. J gave up 4 bases and V 3 bases, and 0 bases lay outside the gene matches. CDR3 nucleotide sequence: TGTGCCAGCAGCTCAGGGGGCACTGAAGCTTTCTTT. It is translated as CASSSGGTEAFF.

The gene calls are TRBV9 and TRBJ2-1; TRBD2 aligns across 11 bases. This CDR3 has 15 residues. Germline V gene lookup returns CDR1 SGDLS and CDR2 YYNGEE. Trimming cost V 0 bases and J 9 bases; bases outside gene matches: 5. The CDR3 region has the DNA TGTGCCAGCAGCGTAGTAGCGGGACTAGCGGTTGAGCAGTTCTTC. Its translation is CASSVVAGLAVEQFF.

The chain uses TRBV2 and TRBJ1-1, with TRBD1 as a possible D gene (6 bases). Germline CDR1 and CDR2: SNHLY and FYNNEI. The CDR3 length is 16 residues. Between the trimmed V and J ends, which lost 8 bases and 2 bases, there was a span of 21 bases. The CDR3 loop reads CASRTRGVGGNTEAFF. For the CDR3, the DNA is TGTGCCAGCCGGACCCGAGGGGTGGGGGGCAACACTGAAGCTTTCTTT. The whole variable domain, remainder taken from reference TRBV2 and TRBJ1-1, is EPEVTQTPSHQVTQMGQEVILRCVPISNHLYFYWYRQILGQKVEFLVSFYNNEISEKSEIFDDQFSVERPDGSNFTLKIRSTKLEDSAMYFCASRTRGVGGNTEAFFGQGTRLTVV.

The genes are TRBV5-1 and TRBJ2-7, with TRBD2 identical over 11 bases. With 2 bases clipped from V and 6 bases from J, the junction kept 10 bases outside the gene matches. The CDR3 is 16 amino acids. Germline V gives CDR1 SGHRS, CDR2 YFSETQ. The CDR3 sequence is CASSLGFSGGAGEQYF. CDR3 nucleotide sequence: TGCGCCAGCAGCTTAGGATTTAGCGGGGGGGCCGGCGAGCAGTACTTC. Looking up the rest from reference TRBV5-1 and TRBJ2-7 gives the full variable domain: KAGVTQTPRYLIKTRGQQVTLSCSPISGHRSVSWYQQTPGQGLQFLFEYFSETQRNKGNFPGRFSGRQFSNSRSEMNVSTLELGDSALYLCASSLGFSGGAGEQYFGPGTRLTVT.